The TCR beta chain described here comes from a study of blood T cells in healthy people across ages. Regarding the study as a whole: Unsorted PBMCs ruled out conclusive naive versus antigen-experienced comparison. Strong correlation linked observed beta diversity and percent naive T cells.

About this clonotype: Its antigen remains unidentified.

For the second PCR, which ran for about 7 to 11 cycles, a sample-barcoded 5' primer and a J-beta primer mix were used. The template-switch adaptor was a 5' adaptor with 12 random nucleotides. It tagged each cDNA molecule. TCRdb reprocessed the 5' RACE reads with MiXCR, giving one entry per CDR3 protein. The repertoire holds about 1.1 million distinct CDR3 sequences, with roughly two fifths as singletons. Germline V gene sequence: CDR1 LNHNV, CDR2 YYDKDF (reference sequence). The V end was cut by 6 bases, the J end by 6 bases, with 14 bases between. CDR3 size: 13 residues. Samples had at least 7 million PBMCs isolated from them.

This sequence was found in a young man in good health. The specimen sequenced was blood. The chain has TRBV15 and TRBJ1-2, with unresolved D. The CDR3 DNA sequence: TGTGCCACCAGTACCACACCCCGCGATGGCTACACCTTC. It translates to CATSTTPRDGYTF.